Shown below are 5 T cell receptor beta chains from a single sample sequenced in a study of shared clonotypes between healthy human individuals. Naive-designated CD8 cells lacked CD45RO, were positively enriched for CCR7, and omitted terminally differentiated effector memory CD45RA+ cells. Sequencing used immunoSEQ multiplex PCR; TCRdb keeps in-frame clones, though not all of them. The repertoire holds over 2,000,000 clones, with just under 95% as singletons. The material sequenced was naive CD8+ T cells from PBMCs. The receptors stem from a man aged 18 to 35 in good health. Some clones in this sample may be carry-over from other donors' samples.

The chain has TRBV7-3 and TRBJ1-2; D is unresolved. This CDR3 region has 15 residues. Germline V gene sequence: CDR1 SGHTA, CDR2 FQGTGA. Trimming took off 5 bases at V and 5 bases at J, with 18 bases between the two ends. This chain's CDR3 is CASSLGISSGYGYTF. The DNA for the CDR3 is TGTGCCAGCAGCCTCGGGATTTCCTCGGGGTATGGCTACACCTTC.

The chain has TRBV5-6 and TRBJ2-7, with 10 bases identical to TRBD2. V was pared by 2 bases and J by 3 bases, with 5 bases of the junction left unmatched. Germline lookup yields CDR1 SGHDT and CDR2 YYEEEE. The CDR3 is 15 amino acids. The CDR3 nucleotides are TGTGCCAGCAGCTTAGGTGCTAGCGGGAGCTACGAGCAGTACTTC. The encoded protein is CASSLGASGSYEQYF.

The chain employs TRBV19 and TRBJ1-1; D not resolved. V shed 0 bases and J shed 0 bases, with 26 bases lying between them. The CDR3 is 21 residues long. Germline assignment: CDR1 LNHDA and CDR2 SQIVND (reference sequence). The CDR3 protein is CASSIEFLIGQEDSMNTEAFF. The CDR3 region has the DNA TGTGCCAGTAGTATAGAGTTTTTAATTGGGCAGGAAGATTCTATGAACACTGAAGCTTTCTTT. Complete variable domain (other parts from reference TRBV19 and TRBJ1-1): DGGITQSPKYLFRKEGQNVTLSCEQNLNHDAMYWYRQDPGQGLRLIYYSQIVNDFQKGDIAEGYSVSREKKESFPLTVTSAQKNPTAFYLCASSIEFLIGQEDSMNTEAFFGQGTRLTVV.

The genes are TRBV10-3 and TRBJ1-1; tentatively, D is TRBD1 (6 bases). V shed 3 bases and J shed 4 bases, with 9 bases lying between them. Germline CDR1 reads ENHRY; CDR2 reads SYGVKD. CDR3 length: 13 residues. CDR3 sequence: CAISEMDSTEAFF. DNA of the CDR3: TGTGCCATCAGTGAAATGGACAGCACTGAAGCTTTCTTT.

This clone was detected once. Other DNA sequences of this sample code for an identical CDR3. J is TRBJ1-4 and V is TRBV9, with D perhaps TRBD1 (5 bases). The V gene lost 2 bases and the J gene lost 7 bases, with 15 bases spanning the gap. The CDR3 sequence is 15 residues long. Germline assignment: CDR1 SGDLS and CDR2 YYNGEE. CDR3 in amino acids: CASSVAGTGFEKLFF. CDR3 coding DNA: TGTGCCAGCAGCGTCGCGGGGACTGGTTTTGAAAAACTGTTTTTT. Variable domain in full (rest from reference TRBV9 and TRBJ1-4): DSGVTQTPKHLITATGQRVTLRCSPRSGDLSVYWYQQSLDQGLQFLIQYYNGEERAKGNILERFSAQQFPDLHSELNLSSLELGDSALYFCASSVAGTGFEKLFFGSGTQLSVL.